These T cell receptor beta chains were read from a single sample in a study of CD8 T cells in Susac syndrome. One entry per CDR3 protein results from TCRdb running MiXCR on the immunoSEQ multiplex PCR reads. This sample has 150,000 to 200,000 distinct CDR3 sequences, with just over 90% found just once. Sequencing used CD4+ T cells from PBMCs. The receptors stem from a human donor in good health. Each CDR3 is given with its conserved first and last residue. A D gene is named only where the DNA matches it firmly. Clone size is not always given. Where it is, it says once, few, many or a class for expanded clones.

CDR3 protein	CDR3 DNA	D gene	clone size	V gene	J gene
CASSQVDGYTF	TGTGCCAGCAGCCAAGTGGATGGCTACACCTTC	NA	NA	TRBV4-2	TRBJ1-2
CAWSRSSEDQPQHF	TGTGCCTGGAGTAGGTCCTCGGAGGATCAGCCCCAGCATTTT	NA	NA	TRBV30	TRBJ1-5
CSARSPGHNTGELFF	TGCAGTGCTAGATCTCCGGGACACAACACCGGGGAGCTGTTTTTT	NA	NA	TRBV20-1	TRBJ2-2
CASNIRGDTQYF	TGTGCCAGCAACATTCGAGGAGATACGCAGTATTTT	NA	NA	TRBV7-9	TRBJ2-3
CATDFGQGGEQYF	TGTGCCACAGACTTTGGACAGGGCGGCGAGCAGTACTTC	TRBD1	NA	TRBV2	TRBJ2-7
CASSLPDRYEQYF	TGTGCCAGCAGTTTGCCAGACCGCTACGAGCAGTACTTC	NA	NA	TRBV12-3/TRBV12-4	TRBJ2-7
CASSIRDRGSGGNQPQHF	TGTGCCAGCAGTATCCGGGACAGGGGGTCGGGGGGCAATCAGCCCCAGCATTTT	TRBD1	NA	TRBV5-4	TRBJ1-5
CASSPSTGGTEAFF	TGTGCCAGCAGCCCCTCGACAGGAGGCACTGAAGCTTTCTTT	NA	NA	TRBV3-1	TRBJ1-1
CASTFGDREVGELFF	TGTGCCAGCACCTTCGGGGACAGGGAAGTCGGGGAGCTGTTTTTT	TRBD1	NA	TRBV7-9	TRBJ2-2
CATSRDLGTGELFF	TGTGCCACCAGCAGAGATTTAGGCACCGGGGAGCTGTTTTTT	NA	NA	TRBV15	TRBJ2-2
CSAGLAGETQYF	TGCAGTGCTGGACTAGCGGGGGAGACCCAGTACTTC	TRBD2	NA	TRBV20-1	TRBJ2-5
CASSDTNQPQHF	TGTGCCAGCAGCGACACGAATCAGCCCCAGCATTTT	NA	NA	TRBV2	TRBJ1-5
CASSLGTGPLTLHF	TGTGCCAGCAGCTTAGGGACAGGGCCCCTCACCCTCCACTTT	TRBD1	NA	TRBV7-9	TRBJ1-6
CASSSRGTGKNTEAFF	TGTGCCAGCAGTTCGCGTGGAACAGGGAAGAACACTGAAGCTTTCTTT	NA	NA	TRBV27	TRBJ1-1
CASSEAGAAGNTIYF	TGTGCCAGCAGTGAAGCTGGGGCGGCTGGAAACACCATATATTTT	NA	NA	TRBV25-1	TRBJ1-3
CSVRSTHYEQYF	TGCAGCGTTAGATCCACCCACTACGAGCAGTACTTC	NA	few	TRBV29-1	TRBJ2-7
CASSPRGGEIAGGIDTQYF	TGTGCCAGCAGCCCCCGTGGGGGGGAAATAGCGGGGGGTATAGATACGCAGTATTTT	TRBD2	NA	TRBV7-8	TRBJ2-3
CAITRERLYQETQYF	TGTGCCATAACTCGGGAGCGGCTGTACCAAGAGACCCAGTACTTC	NA	NA	TRBV24-1	TRBJ2-5
CASSQGTGFQPQHF	TGTGCCAGCAGCCAAGGGACAGGGTTTCAGCCCCAGCATTTT	TRBD1	NA	TRBV3-1	TRBJ1-5
CASSLAGTGSGYTF	TGTGCCAGCAGCTTGGCTGGGACAGGGTCTGGCTACACCTTC	TRBD1	once	TRBV5-6	TRBJ1-2
CASSHPGPLSYEQYF	TGCGCCAGCAGCCACCCGGGACCGCTCTCCTACGAGCAGTACTTC	NA	NA	TRBV4-1	TRBJ2-7
CASSLRPGQDTQYF	TGCGCCAGCAGCTTACGGCCGGGACAAGATACGCAGTATTTT	NA	NA	TRBV5-1	TRBJ2-3
CSQTDANTGELFF	TGCAGCCAGACAGACGCGAACACCGGGGAGCTGTTTTTT	NA	NA	TRBV20-1	TRBJ2-2
CASTPGLGYEQYF	TGTGCCAGTACCCCGGGACTAGGCTACGAGCAGTACTTC	TRBD2	NA	TRBV19	TRBJ2-7
CASSQGEQYF	TGTGCCAGCAGCCAGGGGGAGCAGTACTTC	NA	NA	TRBV7-9	TRBJ2-7
CASSQNLGQGYGYTF	TGTGCCAGCAGCCAGAATTTGGGACAGGGCTATGGCTACACCTTC	TRBD1	NA	TRBV3-1	TRBJ1-2
CASSPFGVYNSPLHF	TGTGCCAGCAGCCCCTTCGGGGTCTATAATTCACCCCTCCACTTT	NA	NA	TRBV7-8	TRBJ1-6
CAGSLTVGSEQYF	TGCGCCGGCAGCTTGACGGTGGGATCCGAGCAGTACTTC	NA	NA	TRBV5-1	TRBJ2-7
CSASGLGDRGPEQYF	TGCAGTGCTAGTGGCCTTGGGGACCGGGGGCCCGAGCAGTACTTC	NA	NA	TRBV20-1	TRBJ2-7
CASIDYRYNEQFF	TGTGCCAGCATAGATTACAGGTACAATGAGCAGTTCTTC	NA	NA	TRBV25-1	TRBJ2-1
CASSQAAALNTEAFF	TGTGCCAGCAGCCAAGCGGCGGCGCTGAACACTGAAGCTTTCTTT	NA	NA	TRBV3-1	TRBJ1-1
CASSRGLRRLIGYTF	TGTGCCAGCAGCCGAGGTTTGAGGCGCTTGATTGGCTACACCTTC	NA	NA	TRBV7-2	TRBJ1-2
CSARGTGILEQYF	TGCAGTGCTAGAGGGACAGGGATTTTGGAGCAGTACTTC	TRBD1	NA	TRBV20-1	TRBJ2-7
CASRAQGATTFF	TGTGCCAGCCGAGCCCAGGGGGCCACGACTTTCTTT	TRBD1	NA	TRBV7-2	TRBJ1-1
CAWRPGLATTDTQYF	TGTGCCTGGAGGCCGGGACTAGCGACCACAGATACGCAGTATTTT	TRBD2	NA	TRBV30	TRBJ2-3
CASSSQNYGYTF	TGTGCCAGCAGTTCACAGAACTATGGCTACACCTTC	NA	NA	TRBV27	TRBJ1-2
CASSGQVRGIQYF	TGTGCCAGCAGCGGACAGGTACGAGGCATTCAGTACTTC	TRBD1	NA	TRBV7-9	TRBJ2-4
CASLGLAYTGELFF	TGTGCCAGCCTCGGACTAGCTTACACCGGGGAGCTGTTTTTT	TRBD2	NA	TRBV6-1	TRBJ2-2
CASSPKWGGRVDNEQFF	TGTGCCAGCAGCCCCAAATGGGGGGGCCGGGTGGACAATGAGCAGTTCTTC	NA	NA	TRBV9	TRBJ2-1
CASSSGQGGTSPLHF	TGTGCCAGCAGCTCCGGACAGGGAGGAACTTCACCCCTCCACTTT	TRBD1	NA	TRBV7-3	TRBJ1-6
CASRATDRDSYGYTF	TGTGCCAGCAGGGCCACAGACAGGGATTCCTATGGCTACACCTTC	TRBD1	NA	TRBV6-1	TRBJ1-2
CASSLNGQANGYTF	TGTGCCAGCAGCCTAAACGGACAGGCCAATGGCTACACCTTC	TRBD1	once	TRBV3-1	TRBJ1-2
CAISGGIGNSPLHF	TGTGCCATCAGTGGGGGGATTGGGAATTCACCCCTCCACTTT	NA	NA	TRBV10-3	TRBJ1-6
CASSLAPGGIGEAYEQYF	TGTGCCAGCAGCTTAGCCCCTGGGGGTATAGGGGAGGCCTACGAGCAGTACTTC	NA	once	TRBV7-9	TRBJ2-7
CASSAQRGARETQYF	TGTGCCAGCAGCGCACAACGGGGGGCCCGGGAGACCCAGTACTTC	NA	NA	TRBV9	TRBJ2-5
CASSLGSRTNTGELFF	TGTGCCAGCAGCTTAGGCTCTAGGACGAACACCGGGGAGCTGTTTTTT	NA	NA	TRBV7-8	TRBJ2-2
CASSSTSSYEQYF	TGTGCCAGCAGCTCGACTAGCAGCTACGAGCAGTACTTC	TRBD2	NA	TRBV7-8	TRBJ2-7
CASSKVTGEETQYF	TGTGCCAGTAGTAAAGTTACAGGTGAAGAGACCCAGTACTTC	NA	NA	TRBV19	TRBJ2-5
CASSERAAGNTIYF	TGCGCCAGCAGCGAAAGGGCGGCTGGAAACACCATATATTTT	NA	NA	TRBV5-1	TRBJ1-3
CASSLEAGGYAGELFF	TGTGCCAGCAGCTTGGAAGCGGGGGGTTATGCCGGGGAGCTGTTTTTT	TRBD2	NA	TRBV5-4	TRBJ2-2
CASSPRGSKNIQYF	TGTGCCAGCAGCCCCAGGGGGTCCAAAAACATTCAGTACTTC	TRBD1	NA	TRBV7-8	TRBJ2-4
CSARGGTVNTEAFF	TGCAGTGCTAGAGGGGGGACAGTTAACACTGAAGCTTTCTTT	TRBD1	once	TRBV20-1	TRBJ1-1
CASTPSGGSTDTQYF	TGTGCCAGCACCCCCTCGGGGGGGAGCACAGATACGCAGTATTTT	TRBD2	NA	TRBV11-2	TRBJ2-3
CSAHSRSHNSYEQYF	TGCAGTGCCCACAGTCGGAGCCACAACTCCTACGAGCAGTACTTC	NA	NA	TRBV20-1	TRBJ2-7
CSARGQKESGANVLTF	TGCAGTGCTCGGGGACAGAAGGAATCTGGGGCCAACGTCCTGACTTTC	TRBD1	NA	TRBV20-1	TRBJ2-6
CASRPTGDEQYF	TGTGCCAGCAGGCCGACAGGGGACGAGCAGTACTTC	TRBD1	once	TRBV12-3/TRBV12-4	TRBJ2-7
CASSQVSPGEDGYTF	TGTGCCAGCAGCCAAGTTAGCCCAGGGGAGGATGGCTACACCTTC	NA	NA	TRBV3-1	TRBJ1-2